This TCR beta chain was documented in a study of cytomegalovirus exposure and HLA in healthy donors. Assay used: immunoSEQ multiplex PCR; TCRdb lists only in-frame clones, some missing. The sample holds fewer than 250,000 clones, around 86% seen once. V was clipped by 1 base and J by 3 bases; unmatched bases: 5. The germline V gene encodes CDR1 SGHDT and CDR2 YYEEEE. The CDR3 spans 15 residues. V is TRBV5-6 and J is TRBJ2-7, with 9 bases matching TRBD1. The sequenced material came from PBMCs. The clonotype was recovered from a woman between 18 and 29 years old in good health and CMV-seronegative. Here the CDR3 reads CASSLRTGAFYEQYF. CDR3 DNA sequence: TGTGCCAGCAGCTTGCGGACAGGGGCGTTCTACGAGCAGTACTTC.